Presented here are 25 T cell receptor beta chains from one specimen sequenced in a study of Graves' ophthalmopathy and Graves' hyperthyroidism. Investigators amplified TCR beta CDR3 regions from RNA transcripts. The authors performed first-round RT-PCR with HTBI primers and then a second-round multiplex PCR. TCRdb ran MiXCR on the multiplex PCR reads and lists one entry per CDR3 protein. The data hold about 740,000 distinct CDR3 sequences, with 40% observed a single time. What was sequenced was peripheral blood. These receptor sequences come from an adult man with Graves' ophthalmopathy.

This clonotype was recorded at least ten times. The chain employs TRBV9 and TRBJ1-6; D gene uncertain. Looked up from germline, CDR1 is SGDLS and CDR2 is YYNGEE. This CDR3 has 16 amino acids. The V end lost 0 bases, the J end lost 7 bases, and 14 bases lay between the germline ends. CDR3 in DNA: TGTGCCAGCAGCGTAGCTTCAGTCGGCCGGAATTCACCCCTCCACTTT. It specifies CASSVASVGRNSPLHF.

The J gene is TRBJ2-3, the V gene TRBV7-9, with 8 bases matching TRBD1. V dropped 6 bases and J dropped 5; count of bases not matched to a gene: 7. Germline CDR1 is SEHNR and CDR2 is FQNEAQ (reference sequence). This CDR3 contains 14 residues. CDR3 sequence (DNA): TGTGCCAGCAGATTTGGACAGGGCCAAGATACGCAGTATTTT. It is translated as CASRFGQGQDTQYF.

This chain uses TRBV20-1 with TRBJ1-6; D might be TRBD1 (5 bases). V lost 0 bases to trimming and J lost 6 bases, with 9 bases between them. The length of the CDR3 is 14 residues. Germline CDR1 reads DFQATT; CDR2 reads SNEGSKA (reference sequence). Here the CDR3 reads CSAREGVFNSPLHF. CDR3 nucleotides: TGCAGTGCTAGAGAAGGGGTTTTTAATTCACCCCTCCACTTT.

V and J are TRBV11-2 and TRBJ2-7; TRBD1 agrees at 12 bases. Trimming cost V 4 bases and J 4 bases; bases outside gene matches: 5. The CDR3 contains 15 residues. The germline gives CDR1 SGHAT, CDR2 FQNNGV. The CDR3 spells CASSSGTGGFYEQYF. CDR3 coding DNA: TGTGCCAGCAGCTCCGGGACAGGGGGCTTTTACGAGCAGTACTTC.

This clonotype came up many times. This chain uses TRBV7-9 with TRBJ1-1; 8 bases are shared with TRBD1. Germline loops: CDR1 SEHNR, CDR2 FQNEAQ (reference sequence). After removal of 2 bases from V and 1 base from J, the junction contained 3 bases not matched to a gene. The CDR3 sequence is 15 residues long. The CDR3 nucleotides are TGTGCCAGCAGCTTATCCGGGACAGGGAACACTGAAGCTTTCTTT. Its translation is CASSLSGTGNTEAFF.

This clonotype was counted between two and nine times. V gene TRBV19 combines with J gene TRBJ2-5, with D hard to call. Germline V gene sequence: CDR1 LNHDA, CDR2 SQIVND (reference sequence). CDR3 length: 15 amino acids. Trimming removed 1 base from V and 1 base from J, with 10 bases in between. The CDR3 nucleotides are TGTGCCAGTAGTATAGGTCCCGGTCCCCAAGAGACCCAGTACTTC. It translates to CASSIGPGPQETQYF.

J is TRBJ1-1 and V is TRBV10-3, with 7 bases that match TRBD1. Germline CDR1 reads ENHRY; CDR2 reads SYGVKD. The J segment lost 4 bases and the V segment lost 5 bases, leaving 1 base of the junction unmatched. The CDR3 consists of 12 residues. CDR3 amino acids: CAISRQGTEAFF. CDR3 nucleotides: TGTGCCATCAGTCGACAGGGCACTGAAGCTTTCTTT.

This chain connects TRBV15 to TRBJ1-5; perhaps TRBD1 as D (5 bases). Trimming left V 0 bases short and J 9 bases short, with 9 bases between. CDR1 and CDR2 (germline): LNHNV, YYDKDF (reference sequence). CDR3 size: 13 residues. The CDR3 DNA sequence: TGTGCCACCAGCAGAGATAGGGGCGGGCCCCAGCATTTT. Translated, it gives CATSRDRGGPQHF.

This clonotype has at least ten counts. The chain's CDR3 is CAISENRGGAEAFF. CDR3 DNA: TGTGCCATCAGTGAGAACAGGGGTGGGGCTGAAGCTTTCTTT. The chain combines TRBV10-3 with TRBJ1-1; 7 nucleotides line up with TRBD1. Germline V gene data show CDR1 as ENHRY and CDR2 as SYGVKD. This CDR3 contains 14 residues. V shed 2 bases and J 6 bases; nucleotides not matched to a gene: 6.

There are a few counts of this clonotype. The chain recombines TRBV6-1 with TRBJ2-2, with D unresolved. V shed 7 bases and J shed 3 bases, with 12 bases lying between them. The CDR3 is made up of 14 amino acids. Looked up from germline, CDR1 is MNHNS and CDR2 is SASEGT. The DNA of the CDR3 is TGTGCCAGCACCGAAGGGCGTTACACCGGGGAGCTGTTTTTT. Translating it yields CASTEGRYTGELFF.

About this clonotype itself: This may be a read error, as it is one base from a much larger clone. The chain uses TRBV7-9 and TRBJ2-5; D possibly corresponds to TRBD2 (5 bases). V lost 3 bases and J lost 5, with 10 bases in between. Germline CDR1 SEHNR, CDR2 FQNEAQ (reference sequence). This CDR3 is 13 amino acids long. The CDR3 protein is CASSLRAVETQYF. The DNA of the CDR3 is TGTGCCAGCAGCTTGCGGGCGGTGGAGACCCAGTACTTC.

The genes are TRBV20-1 and TRBJ2-7; maybe TRBD2 (6 bases). Germline V CDR1 and CDR2: DFQATT, SNEGSKA (reference sequence). The CDR3 is 14 amino acids. The V gene lost 3 bases and the J gene lost 4 bases, with 16 bases spanning the gap. CDR3 protein: CSASPPGLAYEQYF. For the CDR3, the DNA is TGCAGTGCTAGTCCCCCGGGACTCGCATACGAGCAGTACTTC.

This clonotype was detected many times. The chain combines TRBV7-8 with TRBJ2-7, with 13 bases lining up with TRBD2. Trimming took 5 bases from V and 4 from J; bases not matched to a gene: 5. The V gene's germline CDR1 is SGHVS and CDR2 FQNEAQ. CDR3 length: 15 residues. The CDR3 bases are TGTGCCAGCAGCCCAGGACTAGCGGGAGTATACGAGCAGTACTTC. This codes for CASSPGLAGVYEQYF.

The rearrangement links TRBV25-1 to TRBJ2-2; the match to TRBD2 covers 10 bases. Trimming removed 6 bases from V and 6 bases from J; junction bases left unmatched: 7. This CDR3 has 15 amino acids. Per the germline V gene, CDR1 is MGHDK and CDR2 is SYGVNS. CDR3 residues: CASSWSGGASGELFF. DNA for the CDR3: TGTGCCAGCAGCTGGAGCGGGGGGGCATCCGGGGAGCTGTTTTTT.

This clonotype was recorded at least ten times. Because it lacks the conserved phenylalanine or tryptophan at the end, this CDR3 is likely a read error. Because the CDR3's place on the DNA is in doubt, the DNA is left out and the CDR3 is given as listed by TCRdb. The J gene is TRBJ1-1, the V gene TRBV29-1. Germline CDR1 and CDR2: SQVTM and ANQGSEA. The CDR3 is 11 residues long, counting both termini. This CDR3 reads CSVEIGQAVSI.

This clonotype has ten or more counts. V usage is TRBV2 and J usage is TRBJ1-4; D is ambiguous. V lost 7 bases and J lost 4, with 7 bases in between. Germline-derived CDR1 and CDR2 are SNHLY and FYNNEI. The CDR3 consists of 12 residues. This CDR3 reads CASTGLNEKLFF. Written as DNA, the CDR3 is TGTGCCAGCACCGGTCTTAATGAAAAACTGTTTTTT.

This clonotype occurred a few times. CDR3 in DNA: TGCAGTGCTAGATCCTTGGGAGTAAATAGCAATCAGCCCCAGCATTTT. Translated: CSARSLGVNSNQPQHF. The chain uses TRBV20-1 and TRBJ1-5; D remains unclear. Germline lookup yields CDR1 DFQATT and CDR2 SNEGSKA (reference sequence). There are 16 residues in the CDR3. V lost 2 bases, J lost 0 bases, and 14 bases lay in between.

The V gene is TRBV11-1, the J gene TRBJ2-7; 11 bases line up with TRBD1. With V trimmed by 3 bases and J by 0 bases, 7 bases remained unmatched. Germline CDR1 reads SGHAT; CDR2 reads FQDESV (reference sequence). This CDR3 has 17 residues. Here the CDR3 reads CASSLVPGTGGSYEQYF. The CDR3 DNA sequence: TGTGCCAGCAGCTTGGTACCCGGGACAGGGGGCTCCTACGAGCAGTACTTC. The full variable domain, in which reference TRBV11-1 and TRBJ2-7 provide the parts outside the CDR3, is EAEVAQSPRYKITEKSQAVAFWCDPISGHATLYWYRQILGQGPELLVQFQDESVVDDSQLPKDRFSAERLKGVDSTLKIQPAELGDSAMYLCASSLVPGTGGSYEQYFGPGTRLTVT.

This clonotype turned up a few times. CDR3: CASSMALIGGYGYTF. In DNA form, the CDR3 reads TGTGCCAGTAGTATGGCCCTGATAGGAGGCTATGGCTACACCTTC. The chain joins TRBV19 to TRBJ1-2; D remains unclear. CDR1 is LNHDA, CDR2 SQIVND, per germline (reference sequence). Trimming removed 3 bases from V and 4 bases from J, with 15 bases in between. This CDR3 comprises 15 residues.

This chain links TRBV15 with TRBJ2-5; 7 bases line up with TRBD2. The CDR3 is 15 residues long. The ends lost 5 bases at V and 5 bases at J; junction bases unmatched: 11. The germline gives CDR1 LNHNV, CDR2 YYDKDF (reference sequence). CDR3: CATSSRGGDRETQYF. CDR3 coding DNA: TGTGCCACCAGCTCCCGCGGGGGAGACCGGGAGACCCAGTACTTC. Based on the CDR3 plus reference TRBV15 and TRBJ2-5, the full variable domain is DAMVIQNPRYQVTQFGKPVTLSCSQTLNHNVMYWYQQKSSQAPKLLFHYYDKDFNNEADTPDNFQSRRPNTSFCFLDIRSPGLGDTAMYLCATSSRGGDRETQYFGPGTRLLVL.

CDR3 amino acids: CASSLDRVGADTQYF. CDR3 coding DNA: TGTGCCAGCAGCTTAGATCGTGTAGGGGCAGATACGCAGTATTTT. The rearrangement joins TRBV7-2 to TRBJ2-3; D possibly corresponds to TRBD1 (5 bases). Trimming removed 1 base from V and 4 bases from J, with 12 bases in between. This CDR3 contains 15 residues. Germline values: CDR1 SGHTA, CDR2 FQGNSA.

This clonotype was counted many times. Germline and junction disagree at one end, which may indicate a read error. The chain combines TRBV7-7 with TRBJ2-2, with 10 bases that match TRBD2. The CDR3 is 16 residues long. Germline loops: CDR1 SSHAT, CDR2 FNYEAQ (reference sequence). The CDR3 coding sequence is TGTGCTAGCAGCTTAGCGGGGGGTTCGAACACCGGGGAGCTGTTTTTT. It encodes CASSLAGGSNTGELFF.

This clonotype was seen repeatedly, ten times or more. The rearrangement joins TRBV29-1 to TRBJ2-1, with D tentatively TRBD1 or TRBD2 (6 bases each). This CDR3 contains 13 residues. Trimming removed 7 bases at V and 6 bases at J, with 16 bases between. Germline V gene data show CDR1 as SQVTM and CDR2 as ANQGSEA. The CDR3 protein is CSAEGGAINEQFF. CDR3 in DNA: TGCAGCGCCGAGGGGGGAGCTATCAATGAGCAGTTCTTC.

The sample holds many counts of this clonotype. This rearrangement joins TRBV20-1 to TRBJ1-5, with 8 bases lining up with TRBD1. V trimming: 5 bases; J trimming: 7 bases; junction bases outside the gene matches: 10. Per germline, CDR1 DFQATT and CDR2 SNEGSKA (reference sequence). The CDR3 has 14 residues. The CDR3 reads CSARTRTGRQPQHF. The CDR3 DNA reads TGCAGTGCTCGGACCCGGACAGGGAGGCAGCCCCAGCATTTT.

This clonotype has a count of ten or more. V and J are TRBV7-8 and TRBJ2-6, with no clear D. With 5 bases removed from V and 2 bases from J, the gap between germline ends came to 7 bases. This CDR3 contains 14 residues. The germline V gene encodes CDR1 SGHVS and CDR2 FQNEAQ. DNA of the CDR3: TGTGCCAGCAGCCCGAACCCTGGGGCCAACGTCCTGACTTTC. This encodes CASSPNPGANVLTF.